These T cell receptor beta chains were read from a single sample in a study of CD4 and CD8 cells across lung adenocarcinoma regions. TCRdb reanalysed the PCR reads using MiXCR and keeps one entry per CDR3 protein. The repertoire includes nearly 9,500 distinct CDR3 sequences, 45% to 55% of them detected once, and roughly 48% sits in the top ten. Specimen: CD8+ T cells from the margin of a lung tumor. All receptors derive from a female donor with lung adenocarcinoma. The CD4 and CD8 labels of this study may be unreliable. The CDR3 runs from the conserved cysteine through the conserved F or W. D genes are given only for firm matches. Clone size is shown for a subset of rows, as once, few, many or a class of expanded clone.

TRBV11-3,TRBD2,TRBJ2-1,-,TGTGCCAGCAGCTTATTTCCTCTGACTAGCGGGAGGGGGGGTGAGCAGTTCTTC,CASSLFPLTSGRGGEQFF
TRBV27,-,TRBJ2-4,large,TGTGCCAGCAGTCTACGGTTACTTGACGTTCAGTACTTC,CASSLRLLDVQYF
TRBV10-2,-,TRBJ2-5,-,TGCGCCACTTCTATTTCCGAGACCCAGTACTTC,CATSISETQYF
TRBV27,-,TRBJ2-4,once,TGTGCGTATAGAGGTGAGAGGGAACGTGCCAAAAACATTCAGTACTTC,CAYRGERERAKNIQYF
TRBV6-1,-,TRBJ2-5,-,TGTGCCGGCGGGGGCGGGGACTGCCACGAAGAGACCCAGTACTTT,CAGGGGDCHEETQYF
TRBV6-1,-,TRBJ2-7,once,TGTGCCAGCAGTGACGCAGCTTATCTCTACGAGCAGTACTTC,CASSDAAYLYEQYF
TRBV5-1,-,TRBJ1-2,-,TGCGCCAGCTATGGGGGGGAGGCCCGCGAGGGAGGCTACACCTTC,CASYGGEAREGGYTF
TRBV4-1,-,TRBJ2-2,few,TGCGCCAGCAGCCTGCAGGTTTCCGGGGAGCTGTTTTTT,CASSLQVSGELFF
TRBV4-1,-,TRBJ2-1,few,TGCGCCAGCAGCCATGACCCTGGGTCCTACAATGAGCAGTTCTTC,CASSHDPGSYNEQFF
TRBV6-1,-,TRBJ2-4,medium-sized,TGTGCCAGCAGAGCGGCCCAGCGAAACATTCAGTACTTC,CASRAAQRNIQYF
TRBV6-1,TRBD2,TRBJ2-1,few,TGTGCCAGCAAAAGACTAGCGGGAGGAAACGGTGAGCAGTTCTTC,CASKRLAGGNGEQFF
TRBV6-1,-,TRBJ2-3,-,TGTGCCAGCACCCAGAGGAGAGGGACGCAGTATTTT,CASTQRRGTQYF
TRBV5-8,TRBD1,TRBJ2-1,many,TGTGCCAGCAGCTACTCGTGGGGACAGGGGGTTAATGAGCAGTTCTTC,CASSYSWGQGVNEQFF
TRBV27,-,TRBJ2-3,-,TGTGCCAGCGGGGGCCGAGACCCAGATACCCAGTATTTC,CASGGRDPDTQYF
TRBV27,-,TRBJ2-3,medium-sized,TGTGCCAGCAGTTTATGGGGGACCCAAGGTACGCAGTATTTT,CASSLWGTQGTQYF
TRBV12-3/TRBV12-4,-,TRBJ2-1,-,TGTGCCAGCAGTCCCCGGGACTCCACTAATGAGCAGTTCTTC,CASSPRDSTNEQFF
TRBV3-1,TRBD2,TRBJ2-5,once,TGTGCCAGCAGCCCCCAGGCTAGCGGGGGTCAAGAGACCCAGTACTTC,CASSPQASGGQETQYF
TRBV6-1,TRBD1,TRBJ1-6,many,TGTGCCAGCAGGAAAGACAGGGTATTACTAGGTTCACCCCTCCACTTT,CASRKDRVLLGSPLHF
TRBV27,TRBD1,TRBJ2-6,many,TGTGCCAGCTCGAACGAACTAGGGGGCGCTGGGGCCAACGTCCTGACTTTC,CASSNELGGAGANVLTF
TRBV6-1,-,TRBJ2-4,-,TGTGCCAGCAGCGGCCGGGACTTACTCACAAATACTCAGTACTTC,CASSGRDLLTNTQYF
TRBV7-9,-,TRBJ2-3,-,TGTGCCAGCAGCCCCTTCTCGGGAGTCGGATATACGCAGTATTTT,CASSPFSGVGYTQYF
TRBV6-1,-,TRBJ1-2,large,TGTGCCAGCAGTGAAGCGCGGCAGAGAATAAAGGCTAACTATGGCTACACCTTC,CASSEARQRIKANYGYTF
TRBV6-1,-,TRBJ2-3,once,TGTGCCAGCGGCCCTTGGACAGATCCAACGGGAGATACGCAGTATTTT,CASGPWTDPTGDTQYF
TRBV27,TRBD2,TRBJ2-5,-,TGTGCCAGCAGAAGACTAGCGGGAGATCCCTTACAAGAGACCCAGTACTTC,CASRRLAGDPLQETQYF
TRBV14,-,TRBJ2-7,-,TGTGCCAGCAGCCAGGCCGTGTTGTTAAGCTCCTACAATGAGCAGTACTTC,CASSQAVLLSSYNEQYF
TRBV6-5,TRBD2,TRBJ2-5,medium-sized,TGTGCCAGCAGCCCAAGGCGCCGGGAGGGAGAGACCCAGTACTTC,CASSPRRREGETQYF
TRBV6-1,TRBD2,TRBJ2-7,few,TGTGCCAGCAGCCCGGGGGGATCGATCTACGAGCAGTACTTC,CASSPGGSIYEQYF
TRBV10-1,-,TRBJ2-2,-,TGCGCCAGCAGCCTACGGAGGAACACCGATGAGCTGTTTTTT,CASSLRRNTDELFF
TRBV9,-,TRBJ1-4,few,TGTGCCAGCAGCGTTCGGGGTGAAAAACTGTTTTTT,CASSVRGEKLFF
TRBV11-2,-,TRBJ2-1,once,TGTGCCAGCAGCGTTGGGGGCTCAGATAAGCAGTTCTTC,CASSVGGSDKQFF